Described below is a single TCR beta chain sequence and its context. This sample was included in a study of OX40 agonist ivuxolimab in advanced cancers. Study information: An agonistic anti-OX40 (CD134) antibody, ivuxolimab, was used to treat the patients.

Germline V lookup: CDR1 MNHNS, CDR2 SASEGT. V lost 5 bases, J lost 3 bases, and 5 bases lay in between. The CDR3 covers 11 residues. Data came from immunoSEQ multiplex PCR; TCRdb stores just in-frame clones and leaves some out. This table has over 45,000 clones, approximately 85% appearing once. The material was CD4+ or CD8+ T cells sorted from blood, obtained in a trial of the OX40 agonist ivuxolimab. The V call is TRBV6-1, the J call TRBJ2-7, with D uncertain. This receptor was identified in an adult with an advanced solid tumor such as melanoma, head and neck, liver or kidney cancer. The CDR3: CASSYLYEQYF. The DNA of the CDR3 is TGTGCCAGCAGTTACCTCTACGAGCAGTACTTC.